These 4 T cell receptor beta chains share one sample of origin, sequenced in a study of cytomegalovirus exposure and HLA in healthy donors. The primer mix had 60 Vbeta and 13 Jbeta primers. Assay: immunoSEQ multiplex PCR; the TCRdb copy retains only in-frame clones and omits some. The repertoire shows 200,000 to 250,000 clones; the top ten hold approximately 0.98%. Sequenced input: PBMCs. Source of these receptors: a woman aged 25 to 39 in good health and CMV-seropositive.

This chain uses TRBV29-1 with TRBJ2-2; D is undetermined. This CDR3 spans 14 amino acids. The germline V gene has CDR1 SQVTM and CDR2 ANQGSEA. The ends were cut back, 0 bases at V and 2 bases at J, with 7 bases in the middle. The CDR3 region is CSVEDRPNTGELFF. The DNA of the CDR3 is TGCAGCGTTGAAGATCGTCCCAACACCGGGGAGCTGTTTTTT.

This chain connects TRBV7-2 to TRBJ1-1; D is uncertain. Trimming took off 5 bases at V and 1 base at J, with 11 bases between the two ends. In germline, CDR1 is SGHTA, CDR2 FQGNSA. This CDR3 spans 14 amino acids. CDR3 nucleotide sequence: TGTGCCAGCAGCCCCTCTACCCCGAACACTGAAGCTTTCTTT. It is translated as CASSPSTPNTEAFF. The full variable domain, completed using reference TRBV7-2 and TRBJ1-1, is GAGVSQSPSNKVTEKGKDVELRCDPISGHTALYWYRQSLGQGLEFLIYFQGNSAPDKSGLPSDRFSAERTGGSVSTLTIQRTQQEDSAVYLCASSPSTPNTEAFFGQGTRLTVV.

The gene calls are TRBV5-6 and TRBJ1-3; D is ambiguous. The CDR3 extends over 17 amino acids. V lost 1 base and J 0 bases, leaving 14 bases between the germline ends. Per germline, CDR1 SGHDT and CDR2 YYEEEE. Written as DNA, the CDR3 is TGTGCCAGCAGCTTGAATATACGGGAAAACTCTGGAAACACCATATATTTT. It is translated as CASSLNIRENSGNTIYF.

J is TRBJ2-1 and V is TRBV10-1, with D unresolved. The V and J ends lost 5 bases and 2 bases respectively, with 7 bases between them. The CDR3 has 13 residues. Germline CDR1 reads WNHNN; CDR2 reads SYGVQD (reference sequence). In nucleotides, the CDR3 is TGCGCCAGCAGTTCCGGAGCCTACAATGAGCAGTTCTTC. It is translated as CASSSGAYNEQFF.